One sample yielded the 7 T cell receptor beta chains listed below, sequenced in a study of human T cells and chemical hapten exposure. The time point denotes: patch test 1, 2 weeks after DPC sensitization. Treatment reported: therapeutic diphenylcyclopropenone sensitization with weekly scalp DPC. TCRdb ran MiXCR on the RACE reads and lists one entry per CDR3 protein. The sample records some 110,000 distinct CDR3 sequences, 9.5% to 13% being singletons. Source: whole blood, taken in connection with sensitization to the hapten diphenylcyclopropenone (DPC). The receptors were sampled from a woman between 45 and 60 years old with alopecia areata. Some clones in this sample may be carry-over from other donors' samples.

The chain uses TRBV20-1 and TRBJ2-7, with D perhaps matching TRBD2 (6 bases). V lost 6 bases to trimming and J lost 6 bases, with 12 bases between them. The CDR3 runs 11 residues. Germline values: CDR1 DFQATT, CDR2 SNEGSKA (reference sequence). CDR3 DNA: TGCAGTGCCCCGGGACTCCTCGAGCAGTACTTC. Translation gives CSAPGLLEQYF.

J is TRBJ2-5 and V is TRBV28, with D possibly TRBD2 on 7 matching bases. The CDR3 covers 15 residues. Germline values: CDR1 MDHEN, CDR2 SYDVKM. Trimming took 3 bases from V and 5 from J, leaving 16 bases between them. The CDR3 region has the DNA TGTGCCAGCAGTTTTGTTGGGACGGGGGGCGAGACCCAGTACTTC. Amino acid sequence: CASSFVGTGGETQYF.

The sample holds a few counts of this clonotype. The chain couples TRBV28 to TRBJ2-7; 7 positions match TRBD2. This CDR3 contains 13 residues. V dropped 5 bases and J dropped 3; count of bases not matched to a gene: 4. The germline CDR1 and CDR2 sequences are MDHEN and SYDVKM. The chain's CDR3 is CASSGGSIYEQYF. The CDR3 nucleotides are TGTGCCAGCAGTGGCGGGAGCATCTACGAGCAGTACTTC.

V usage is TRBV6-1 and J usage is TRBJ1-6; D perhaps matches TRBD1 (6 bases). Germline CDR1 is MNHNS and CDR2 is SASEGT. The CDR3 length is 12 residues. Trimming removed 11 bases at V and 6 bases at J, with 11 bases between. For the CDR3, the DNA is TGTGCCGGCGGACAGATTAATTCACCCCTCCACTTT. It yields the protein CAGGQINSPLHF.

This clonotype was seen a handful of times. This sequence joins TRBV6-6 and TRBJ2-7, with D perhaps matching TRBD1 or TRBD2 (5 bases each). The CDR3 is 12 amino acids. Per germline, CDR1 MNHNY and CDR2 SVGAGI (reference sequence). Trimming removed 8 bases at V and 0 bases at J, with 8 bases between. The CDR3 nucleotides read TGTGCCAGCGAGGGGAGCTCCTACGAGCAGTACTTC. The encoded protein is CASEGSSYEQYF.

This clonotype was found many times. This chain links TRBV20-1 with TRBJ1-6; no clear D gene. From germline, CDR1 is DFQATT and CDR2 SNEGSKA (reference sequence). V gave up 7 bases and J gave up 0 bases, with 7 bases separating them. The CDR3 contains 13 residues. The CDR3 protein is CSVSSSYNSPLHF. The CDR3 DNA follows: TGCAGTGTGTCGTCCTCCTATAATTCACCCCTCCACTTT.

This clonotype has ten or more counts. This chain connects TRBV27 to TRBJ2-7, with 7 bases that match TRBD1. V was pared by 6 bases and J by 2 bases, with 4 bases of the junction left unmatched. The CDR3 totals 13 residues. Germline V lookup: CDR1 MNHEY, CDR2 SMNVEV (reference sequence). CDR3 nucleotide sequence: TGTGCCAGCAGCCGTGGGACAGCCTACGAGCAGTACTTC. This encodes CASSRGTAYEQYF.